Given below is one T cell receptor beta chain in context. Its antigen remains unidentified. This specimen belongs to a study of long-term antiretroviral therapy in people with HIV. Overall study results and limits: Dominance of pre-ART expanded clones persisted, fluctuating and often declining after ART.

The assay used was immunoSEQ (version v3.0), run at survey level. TCRdb's copy holds only in-frame clones and misses some; the assay was immunoSEQ multiplex PCR. This table holds about 30,000 clones, approximately 86% found once. Each donor provided at least one pre-ART PBMC sample and at least two post-ART PBMC samples. The CDR3 is 17 amino acids. Unmatched junction bases numbered 3, after V lost 0 bases and J lost 4 bases. The germline V gene encodes CDR1 SGDLS and CDR2 YYNGEE. The sample here was unsorted PBMCs, taken 3 years after starting antiretroviral therapy. The rearrangement links TRBV9 to TRBJ2-1; 14 nucleotides align to TRBD2. The origin of this receptor is a man aged 35 to 55 with HIV. The CDR3 DNA is TGTGCCAGCAGCGTAGCGACTAGCGGGAGGGTATACAATGAGCAGTTCTTC. Protein product: CASSVATSGRVYNEQFF. Using reference TRBV9 and TRBJ2-1 for the parts outside the CDR3, the full variable domain is DSGVTQTPKHLITATGQRVTLRCSPRSGDLSVYWYQQSLDQGLQFLIQYYNGEERAKGNILERFSAQQFPDLHSELNLSSLELGDSALYFCASSVATSGRVYNEQFFGPGTRLTVL.